The T cell receptor (beta chain) described here comes from a study of T cell repertoires in aging, cancer and after chemotherapy. About the research overall: Repeat sampling of healthy donors over several months to years showed clear clonal overlap.

This clonotype came up a few times. Its specificity is not known. TCR beta rearrangements were amplified from peripheral blood genomic DNA. There are 13 residues in the CDR3. Trimming took off 3 bases at V and 6 bases at J, with 10 bases between the two ends. Germline V gives CDR1 MNHNS, CDR2 SASEGT. Regarding the study as a whole: Age-matched healthy donors had significantly more diverse, less clonal blood TCR repertoires than untreated cancer patients. In each cancer cohort, median generation probability increased across chemotherapy, suggesting thymic output rebounded.

A mixed TRB-A/B primer pool amplified rearranged TRB by multiplex touch-down PCR. From the multiplex PCR reads, TCRdb called clonotypes with MiXCR, one entry per CDR3 protein. This sample has under 12,000 distinct CDR3 sequences, with just under 30% found just once. Sequencing used blood. The receptor was isolated from a human donor in good health. This chain uses TRBV6-1 with TRBJ2-3; D remains ambiguous. The CDR3 reads CASSDTSVDTQYF. CDR3 nucleotide sequence: TGTGCCAGCAGTGACACCTCGGTGGATACGCAGTATTTT.